Shown below are 5 T cell receptor beta chains from a single sample sequenced in a study of T cell responses to AZD1222 COVID-19 vaccine. Using immunoSEQ multiplex PCR, the repertoire was profiled, and TCRdb retains in-frame clones only, with some absent. Seen here are some 200,000 clones, more than 85% observed once, and the top ten hold 1.5% to 2%. This sample comprised peripheral blood, obtained 28 days after the second AZD1222 dose. The receptor set was obtained from an adult who received the AZD1222 COVID-19 vaccine.

This sequence joins TRBV6-2 or TRBV6-3 and TRBJ2-7; no firm D call. The CDR3 is 12 amino acids. Germline CDR1 and CDR2: MNHEY and SVGEGT. Trimming cost V 6 bases and J 4 bases, with 10 bases left between them. In DNA form, the CDR3 reads TGTGCCAGCAGCTTAACAGAATACGAGCAGTACTTC. This sequence encodes CASSLTEYEQYF.

The V call is TRBV2, the J call TRBJ2-7, with D perhaps assigned TRBD1 or TRBD2 (5 bases each). V was trimmed by 7 bases and J by 2 bases, leaving 12 bases between them. The CDR3 length is 13 residues. CDR1 SNHLY and CDR2 FYNNEI come from the germline V gene. The CDR3 sequence is CASKRDPAYEQYF. In nucleotides, the CDR3 is TGTGCCAGCAAAAGGGACCCAGCCTACGAGCAGTACTTC.

The chain carries TRBV6-1 and TRBJ1-2; 7 bases are a match to TRBD1. This CDR3 spans 14 amino acids. Per germline, CDR1 MNHNS and CDR2 SASEGT. V dropped 2 bases and J dropped 3; count of bases not matched to a gene: 3. DNA of the CDR3: TGTGCCAGCAGTGAATGGACAGGCTACTATGGCTACACCTTC. It specifies CASSEWTGYYGYTF.

The chain recombines TRBV2 with TRBJ1-4; D ambiguous. CDR1 is SNHLY, CDR2 FYNNEI, per germline. CDR3 length: 12 residues. V was shortened by 7 bases and J by 8 bases, with 11 bases between the two germline ends. The CDR3 nucleotides read TGTGCCAGCAATGCAGGACCCGAAAAACTGTTTTTT. The encoded protein is CASNAGPEKLFF.

The CDR3 loop reads CASSLPPVGLFF. DNA of the CDR3: TGTGCCAGCAGTTTACCCCCCGTCGGGCTGTTTTTT. This chain links TRBV12-3 or TRBV12-4 with TRBJ2-2; no clear D gene. V was pared by 2 bases and J by 13 bases, with 11 bases between. There are 12 residues in the CDR3.